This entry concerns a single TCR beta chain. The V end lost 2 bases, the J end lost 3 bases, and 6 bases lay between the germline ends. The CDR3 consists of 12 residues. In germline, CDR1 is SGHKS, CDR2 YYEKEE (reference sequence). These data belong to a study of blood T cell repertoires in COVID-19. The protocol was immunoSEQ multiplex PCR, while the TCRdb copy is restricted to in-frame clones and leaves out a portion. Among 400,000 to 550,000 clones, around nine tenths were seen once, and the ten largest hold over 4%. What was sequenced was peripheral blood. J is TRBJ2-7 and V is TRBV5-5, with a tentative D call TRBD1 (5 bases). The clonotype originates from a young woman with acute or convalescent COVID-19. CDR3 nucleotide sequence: TGTGCCAGCAGCTTAGGGGTCTACGAGCAGTACTTC. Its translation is CASSLGVYEQYF.